This TCR beta chain appears in the sequencing data of a study of chemoradiotherapy in HPV16-positive cancers. Assay used: immunoSEQ multiplex PCR; TCRdb lists only in-frame clones, some missing. The sample yields several thousand clones, 70% to 90% seen once. Unmatched junction bases numbered 13, after V lost 8 bases and J lost 4 bases. Looked up from germline, CDR1 is LNHDA and CDR2 is SQIVND (reference sequence). The CDR3 covers 16 residues. Sampling took place from a patient who underwent chemoradiotherapy. This TCR was recovered from a human donor with HPV-associated anogenital cancer. The chain uses TRBV19 and TRBJ2-3; 9 positions match TRBD2. The CDR3 DNA reads as TGTGCCAGTCGGGCCCGGACTAGCGTGGGGGCAGATACGCAGTATTTT. It specifies CASRARTSVGADTQYF.